This TCR beta chain was recorded in a study of OX40 agonist ivuxolimab in advanced cancers. Study overall: Having had anti-PD-1, anti-PD-L1 or anti-CTLA-4 therapy before was allowed, and 40% to 45% had some. Three individuals attained partial responses, comprising one hepatocellular carcinoma case and two cutaneous melanoma cases. Study results and limitations: Compared with CD4+, CD8+ T cells on average had more expanded clones.

Germline loops: CDR1 SGHRS, CDR2 YFSETQ. CDR3 length: 14 amino acids. J lost 1 base, V lost 4 bases, and 4 bases had no gene match. TCRdb's table, derived via immunoSEQ multiplex PCR, lists solely in-frame clones and lacks some. The repertoire includes fewer than 100,000 clones, around 83% of them detected once, and about 0.8% sits in the top ten. This clone was seen a single time. The target antigen is unknown. The material was CD4+ or CD8+ T cells sorted from blood, obtained in a trial of the OX40 agonist ivuxolimab. The receptor was derived from an adult with an advanced solid tumor such as melanoma, head and neck, liver or kidney cancer. The gene calls are TRBV5-1 and TRBJ1-1; 7 bases map to TRBD1. CDR3 DNA sequence: TGCGCCAGCAGCCCACAGGGGCGGAACACTGAAGCTTTCTTT. Translated: CASSPQGRNTEAFF.